These 14 T cell receptor beta chains originate from one sample sequenced in a study of T cell repertoires in cytomegalovirus infection. TCRdb analysed the reads with MiXCR anew, one entry per CDR3 protein. The table lists around 550,000 distinct CDR3 sequences, more than 20% of them singletons. The sample taken for sequencing was PBMCs. The receptors were gathered from a human donor in good health (CMV status not recorded). Some clones in this sample may be carry-over from other donors' samples.

A few counts support this clonotype. This sequence joins TRBV28 and TRBJ2-1; D possibly corresponds to TRBD2 (7 bases). CDR1 and CDR2 from the germline V gene are MDHEN and SYDVKM. V shed 7 bases and J shed 3 bases, with 10 bases lying between them. The CDR3 has 13 residues. The CDR3 loop is CASIGGVYNEQFF. As DNA, the CDR3 is TGTGCCAGCATAGGGGGGGTCTACAATGAGCAGTTCTTC.

This sequence joins TRBV7-2 and TRBJ2-3; TRBD1 agrees at 8 bases. CDR1 is SGHTA, CDR2 FQGNSA, per germline. With 3 bases clipped from V and 6 bases from J, the junction kept 2 bases outside the gene matches. The CDR3 is 13 residues long. The CDR3 reads CASSLTGEDTQYF. For the CDR3, the DNA is TGTGCCAGCAGCTTGACAGGGGAGGATACGCAGTATTTT.

This chain links TRBV19 with TRBJ1-1, with 9 bases aligning to TRBD1. Germline V lookup: CDR1 LNHDA, CDR2 SQIVND (reference sequence). Germline trimming cut 7 bases from V and 11 bases from J; bases unmatched to any gene: 11. The CDR3 sequence is 13 residues long. The CDR3 region has the DNA TGTGCCAGTATGACTCTCCGGGACAGGGTTGCTTTCTTT. Translating it yields CASMTLRDRVAFF.

This clonotype has only a few counts. The chain is built from TRBV12-3 or TRBV12-4 and TRBJ2-1; D uncertain. The CDR3 contains 15 residues. Trimming took off 4 bases at V and 3 bases at J, with 13 bases between the two ends. The CDR3 DNA follows: TGTGCCAGCAGTTATTTCGGTAGGAGCTACAATGAGCAGTTCTTC. Translation gives CASSYFGRSYNEQFF.

This clonotype was picked up a small number of times. The J gene is TRBJ1-4, the V gene TRBV28; D gene uncertain. This CDR3 region has 16 residues. Trimming took 3 bases from V and 8 from J, leaving 19 bases between them. Per the germline V gene, CDR1 is MDHEN and CDR2 is SYDVKM. CDR3 nucleotides: TGTGCCAGCAGTTTTGAAGGACGGACGGTGGGCGAAAAACTGTTTTTT. It is translated as CASSFEGRTVGEKLFF.

Many counts were recorded for this clonotype. This chain connects TRBV7-2 to TRBJ1-5, with D perhaps matching TRBD1 (5 bases). The CDR3 totals 15 residues. Trimming took 1 base from V and 3 from J, leaving 10 bases between them. Germline lookup yields CDR1 SGHTA and CDR2 FQGNSA. The CDR3 protein is CASSLVKGLNQPQHF. The CDR3 DNA reads as TGTGCCAGCAGCTTAGTAAAGGGACTCAATCAGCCCCAGCATTTT. The whole variable domain, filled in from reference TRBV7-2 and TRBJ1-5, reads GAGVSQSPSNKVTEKGKDVELRCDPISGHTALYWYRQSLGQGLEFLIYFQGNSAPDKSGLPSDRFSAERTGGSVSTLTIQRTQQEDSAVYLCASSLVKGLNQPQHFGDGTRLSIL.

The chain combines TRBV6-2 or TRBV6-3 with TRBJ2-3; no definite D call. Trimming stripped 4 bases from V and 2 bases from J, with 7 bases between. CDR3 size: 13 residues. Germline V CDR1 and CDR2: MNHEY, SVGEGT. The CDR3 here is CASSSTPTDTQYF. As DNA, the CDR3 is TGTGCCAGCAGTTCTACCCCCACAGATACGCAGTATTTT.

Here the CDR3 reads CASSLGQSVNYGYTF. In DNA, the CDR3 is TGTGCCAGTAGTCTGGGACAGTCCGTTAACTATGGCTACACCTTC. The V and J genes are TRBV19 and TRBJ1-2; TRBD1 matches at 7 bases. From germline, CDR1 is LNHDA and CDR2 SQIVND (reference sequence). Germline trimming cut 5 bases from V and 1 base from J; bases unmatched to any gene: 7. This CDR3 has 15 residues.

The gene calls are TRBV7-9 and TRBJ1-5; D uncertain. The germline CDR1 and CDR2 sequences are SEHNR and FQNEAQ (reference sequence). The CDR3 covers 16 residues. Trimming stripped 6 bases from V and 7 bases from J, with 22 bases between. CDR3: CASSPTAGRDRQPQHF. The CDR3 bases are TGTGCCAGCAGTCCAACGGCGGGTAGGGATCGACAGCCCCAGCATTTT.

The genes are TRBV28 and TRBJ2-3; D call uncertain. Germline values: CDR1 MDHEN, CDR2 SYDVKM. Trimming left V 6 bases short and J 1 base short, with 11 bases between. The CDR3 loop spans 14 amino acids. In nucleotides, the CDR3 is TGTGCCAGCAGCCAAAGTATGGGCACAGATACGCAGTATTTT. The encoded protein is CASSQSMGTDTQYF.

Of note for this clonotype: The junction departs from the called germline gene at one end, perhaps through a read error. V and J are TRBV12-3 or TRBV12-4 and TRBJ1-2; D gene ambiguous. The CDR3 loop spans 10 amino acids. For the CDR3, the DNA is TGTGCCAGCAGTTCCCTTGAGAGGGAGTTC. This sequence encodes CASSSLEREF.

J is TRBJ1-1 and V is TRBV4-1; no clear D gene. The V gene lost 0 bases and the J gene lost 7 bases, with 9 bases spanning the gap. The CDR3 extends over 13 amino acids. Germline values: CDR1 MGHRA, CDR2 YSYEKL. CDR3 sequence: CASSQDQDSEAFF. As DNA, the CDR3 is TGCGCCAGCAGCCAAGATCAGGATAGTGAAGCTTTCTTT.

The rearrangement links TRBV6-8 to TRBJ1-2; 7 bases map to TRBD1. This CDR3 is built from 14 residues. Trimming took 3 bases from V and 4 from J; bases not matched to a gene: 5. Germline CDR1 reads MNHGY; CDR2 reads SAAAGT. DNA for the CDR3: TGTGCCAGCAGTTATTCGGGACAGCTCTATGGCTACACCTTC. Translated, it gives CASSYSGQLYGYTF.

This clonotype was recorded a few times. The chain is built from TRBV10-2 and TRBJ1-6; TRBD1 is a possible D gene (6 bases). The CDR3 contains 12 residues. V was trimmed by 7 bases and J by 5 bases, leaving 6 bases between them. Germline V lookup: CDR1 WSHSY, CDR2 SAAADI. CDR3 sequence reads: CASTGDNSPLHF. CDR3 DNA: TGCGCCAGCACAGGGGATAATTCACCCCTCCACTTT.